This paragraph covers one T cell receptor (beta chain) sequence. This record comes from a study of CD8 T cells in Susac syndrome. Germline V gene sequence: CDR1 SGHDN, CDR2 FVKESK. V was clipped by 3 bases and J by 4 bases; unmatched bases: 8. CDR3 length: 16 residues. With random hexamers, roughly 0.45 to 1 ug RNA was reverse transcribed. TCRdb called the immunoSEQ multiplex PCR reads again in MiXCR, with one record for every CDR3 protein. The table lists a few hundred thousand distinct CDR3 sequences, 80% to 90% of them singletons, with approximately 0.11% in the top ten. Relapsing-remitting disease, either stable or active, was present in the treatment-naive patients who were the multiple sclerosis controls.

This receptor was taken from a human donor with multiple sclerosis. Sequencing used CD8+ T cells from PBMCs. The J gene is TRBJ2-1, the V gene TRBV14, with 8 nucleotides matching TRBD2. CDR3 DNA: TGTGCCAGCAGCCAGAGGATAGCGGGACTGTACAATGAGCAGTTCTTC. It translates to CASSQRIAGLYNEQFF.